Below, 7 T cell receptor beta chains from the same sample are listed, as sequenced in a study of regulatory T cells in long-lasting Graves disease. Through Arm-PCR of CDR3 regions and iRepertoire HTBI primers, TCR beta libraries were built. TCRdb recomputed calls from the multiplex PCR reads with MiXCR, one row per CDR3 protein. Of 400,000 to 450,000 distinct CDR3 sequences in the sample, 14% to 15% were seen once. Time point in this sample: newly diagnosed GD, antithyroid drugs for less than 3 months. Construction of the TCR library relied on RNA isolated from PBMCs. The sample was also reused in another study, on T cells in Graves' hyperthyroidism and ophthalmopathy.

This specimen was peripheral blood mononuclear cells (PBMCs), taken at new diagnosis, from a patient treated with antithyroid drugs. The receptors derive from a woman younger than 45 with Graves disease.

Concerning this clonotype itself: Given a much more abundant clone one base away, this may be a read error. The V and J genes are TRBV2 and TRBJ2-7, with unresolved D. The CDR3 is made up of 13 amino acids. Germline lookup yields CDR1 SNHLY and CDR2 FYNNEI. CDR3 nucleotides: TGTGCCAGGAGTGACGGGCGGCCAACCGAGCAGTACTTC. Its translation: CARSDGRPTEQYF.

This clonotype was counted a few times. The CDR3 here is CASSETTSGGTDTQYF. CDR3 coding DNA: TGTGCCAGCAGTGAAACTACTAGCGGGGGCACAGATACGCAGTATTTT. The V and J genes are TRBV2 and TRBJ2-3; 10 positions agree with TRBD2. Germline CDR1 reads SNHLY; CDR2 reads FYNNEI. V lost 2 bases to trimming and J lost 1 base; unmatched junction nucleotides: 3. The CDR3 is made up of 16 amino acids.

This clonotype came up many times. This chain joins TRBV12-3 or TRBV12-4 and TRBJ2-1; D is unclear. The CDR3 runs to 17 residues. The V and J ends lost 1 base and 1 base respectively, with 14 bases between them. CDR3 sequence: CASSLGEADQSYNEQFF. As DNA, the CDR3 is TGTGCCAGCAGTTTAGGTGAGGCAGACCAATCCTACAATGAGCAGTTCTTC.

This clonotype was picked up many times. The V and J genes are TRBV18 and TRBJ1-3; perhaps TRBD1 as D (6 bases). The CDR3 has 14 amino acids. Germline V CDR1 and CDR2: KGHSH, LQKENI. Trimming stripped 3 bases from V and 2 bases from J, with 8 bases between. DNA of the CDR3: TGTGCCAGCTCACCCGGGACAACTGGAAACACCATATATTTT. Amino acids: CASSPGTTGNTIYF.

There are many counts of this clonotype. The germline gene is not matched at one end of the junction; a read error may be the cause. The chain joins TRBV11-2 to TRBJ2-2; D possibly corresponds to TRBD2 (6 bases). The CDR3 covers 13 residues. In germline, CDR1 is SGHAT, CDR2 FQNNGV. The CDR3 sequence is CASSLDHGGKLFF. The CDR3 DNA reads TGTGCCAGCAGCTTAGACCACGGCGGGAAGCTGTTTTTT.

This clonotype came up a few times. A much more abundant neighbour one base away suggests this may be a read error. The final CDR3 position lacks the conserved phenylalanine or tryptophan, pointing to a likely read error. No DNA is shown, since the ends of the CDR3 on it are uncertain; the CDR3 is the one TCRdb lists. The rearrangement links TRBV11-2 to TRBJ1-1; TRBD1, the D gene given by the table, was not confirmed from the DNA. Termini included, the CDR3 measures 9 amino acids. CDR1 and CDR2 from the germline V gene are SGHAT and FQNNGV. CDR3 sequence: CASSPGTFS.

This clonotype was seen at least ten times. This chain connects TRBV9 to TRBJ2-3, with D unclear. V dropped 4 bases and J dropped 4 bases, with 13 bases sitting between them. The germline gives CDR1 SGDLS, CDR2 YYNGEE. The CDR3 runs 14 residues. The CDR3 DNA follows: TGTGCCAGCAGCAAGGCAGTCTTCCCAGATACGCAGTATTTT. It is translated as CASSKAVFPDTQYF.